Listed here are 23 T cell receptor beta chains from one sample, sequenced in a study of blood T cell repertoires in COVID-19. Profiling relied on immunoSEQ multiplex PCR, and the TCRdb table lists in-frame clones only, not all of them. The top ten clones hold under 4.5% of a sample with about 330,000 clones, over 75% of them seen once. Sequencing input: peripheral blood. The source is a woman aged 45-60 years with active or convalescent COVID-19.

This rearrangement joins TRBV29-1 to TRBJ1-2, with D perhaps matching TRBD1 (6 bases). V was cut by 3 bases and J by 5 bases, with 13 bases left in between. The CDR3 runs 13 residues. Per the germline V gene, CDR1 is SQVTM and CDR2 is ANQGSEA. The chain's CDR3 is CSVDLQGMYGYTF. DNA for the CDR3: TGCAGCGTTGACCTTCAGGGGATGTATGGCTACACCTTC.

To note about this clone: In the same sample, other DNA sequences code for this CDR3. The gene calls are TRBV4-1 and TRBJ1-5; no firm D call. V shed 1 base and J shed 3 bases, with 7 bases lying between them. The CDR3 is 14 amino acids. Germline loops: CDR1 MGHRA, CDR2 YSYEKL. This CDR3 is CASSQVAVNQPQHF. The CDR3 bases are TGCGCCAGCAGCCAAGTGGCAGTCAATCAGCCCCAGCATTTT.

The J gene is TRBJ2-1, the V gene TRBV11-2; 9 bases are a match to TRBD2. There are 14 residues in the CDR3. With V trimmed by 3 bases and J by 5 bases, 2 bases remained unmatched. CDR1 is SGHAT, CDR2 FQNNGV, per germline. The CDR3 spells CASSFGTSNNEQFF. CDR3 in DNA: TGTGCCAGCAGCTTCGGGACTAGCAACAATGAGCAGTTCTTC.

The V call is TRBV2, the J call TRBJ1-1; D gene uncertain. The CDR3 length is 14 residues. The V end was cut by 1 base, the J end by 1 base, with 7 bases between. From germline, CDR1 is SNHLY and CDR2 FYNNEI. CDR3 amino acids: CASSEVGGNTEAFF. The CDR3 nucleotides are TGTGCCAGCAGTGAAGTGGGAGGGAACACTGAAGCTTTCTTT.

The rearrangement uses TRBV19 and TRBJ1-5; D is undetermined. The germline CDR1 and CDR2 sequences are LNHDA and SQIVND (reference sequence). CDR3 length: 16 amino acids. V was clipped by 1 base and J by 1 base, with 11 bases between them. CDR3 loop: CASSIAEGVSNQPQHF. CDR3 nucleotide sequence: TGTGCCAGTAGTATAGCCGAGGGAGTGAGCAATCAGCCCCAGCATTTT.

The V and J genes are TRBV18 and TRBJ2-2, with D perhaps TRBD1 (5 bases). The CDR3 is 16 amino acids. V lost 0 bases, J lost 4 bases, and 12 bases lay in between. From germline, CDR1 is KGHSH and CDR2 LQKENI. The CDR3: CASSPPMGQATGELFF. In DNA, the CDR3 is TGTGCCAGCTCACCACCGATGGGGCAGGCCACCGGGGAGCTGTTTTTT.

The chain combines TRBV4-1 with TRBJ1-1; D unresolved. V was pared by 1 base and J by 0 bases, with 3 bases between. The CDR3 is 13 residues long. Germline CDR1 is MGHRA and CDR2 is YSYEKL. CDR3 DNA: TGCGCCAGCAGCCAAGCTATGAACACTGAAGCTTTCTTT. It codes for CASSQAMNTEAFF.

The V call is TRBV21-1, the J call TRBJ2-1; the table calls TRBD1, which could not be checked here. TRBV21-1 is reported as a pseudogene. This CDR3 spans 15 amino acids. The CDR3 loop is CASTSRTGGFNEQFF. CDR3 bases: TGTGCCAGCACCTCGAGGACAGGGGGCTTCAATGAGCAGTTCTTC.

This chain joins TRBV27 and TRBJ1-5; D is unresolved. Looked up from germline, CDR1 is MNHEY and CDR2 is SMNVEV (reference sequence). V was shortened by 1 base and J by 5 bases, with 6 bases between the two germline ends. CDR3 length equals 13 residues. CDR3 region: CASSLYRDQPQHF. CDR3 sequence (DNA): TGTGCCAGCAGTTTATACCGAGATCAGCCCCAGCATTTT.

The rearrangement uses TRBV5-1 and TRBJ2-5; weak D call: TRBD2 (5 bases). CDR1 is SGHRS and CDR2 is YFSETQ in the germline V gene. Trimming removed 0 bases at V and 4 bases at J, with 16 bases between. The CDR3 runs to 16 residues. The CDR3 loop is CASSLAASSVGETQYF. The CDR3 region has the DNA TGCGCCAGCAGCTTGGCCGCGAGTAGCGTGGGAGAGACCCAGTACTTC.

J is TRBJ2-1 and V is TRBV12-3 or TRBV12-4; D gene unclear. Trimming removed 2 bases at V and 10 bases at J, with 9 bases between. The CDR3 loop spans 12 amino acids. The CDR3 DNA sequence: TGTGCCAGCAGTTTACCAGCGAGGGAGCAGTTCTTC. Protein product: CASSLPAREQFF.

The chain couples TRBV4-2 to TRBJ1-3; D not resolved. V was pared by 0 bases and J by 0 bases, with 12 bases between. Looked up from germline, CDR1 is LGHNA and CDR2 is YNFKEQ. The CDR3 has 17 amino acids. The CDR3 bases are TGTGCCAGCAGCCAAGAAAGAATAACGGTCTCTGGAAACACCATATATTTT. Protein product: CASSQERITVSGNTIYF.

The chain couples TRBV7-2 to TRBJ2-3, with 14 bases identical to TRBD2. The CDR3 runs 17 residues. J gave up 7 bases and V 4 bases, and 10 bases lay outside the gene matches. Per the germline V gene, CDR1 is SGHTA and CDR2 is FQGNSA. For the CDR3, the DNA is TGTGCCAGCAGCTCCGCCGGGACTAGCGGGGGTCATAATACGCAGTATTTT. Residues: CASSSAGTSGGHNTQYF.

This sequence joins TRBV28 and TRBJ2-1, with 7 bases that match TRBD2. This CDR3 region has 14 residues. CDR1 and CDR2 from the germline V gene are MDHEN and SYDVKM. Germline trimming cut 2 bases from V and 4 bases from J; bases unmatched to any gene: 2. The CDR3 reads CASSLPGLYNEQFF. The CDR3 DNA is TGTGCCAGCAGTTTACCGGGACTATACAATGAGCAGTTCTTC.

The genes are TRBV27 and TRBJ1-2; maybe TRBD1 (6 bases). V was shortened by 6 bases and J by 11 bases, with 16 bases between the two germline ends. Germline CDR1 MNHEY, CDR2 SMNVEV (reference sequence). The CDR3 runs to 12 residues. CDR3: CASRSQGRAYTF. DNA for the CDR3: TGTGCCAGCAGAAGTCAGGGGAGGGCTTACACCTTC.

This clone was detected only once. V and J are TRBV29-1 and TRBJ1-2, with TRBD1 matching over 9 bases. Germline loops: CDR1 SQVTM, CDR2 ANQGSEA. The V segment lost 3 bases and the J segment 8 bases; nucleotides outside the gene matches: 16. CDR3 size: 16 residues. The CDR3 coding sequence is TGCAGCGTTGACGAACCCACGAAGGGGACAGGGAACGGCTACACCTTC. It encodes CSVDEPTKGTGNGYTF.

This chain joins TRBV5-1 and TRBJ1-2, with 10 bases aligning to TRBD1. The CDR3 runs to 15 residues. Germline CDR1 and CDR2: SGHRS and YFSETQ. V trimming: 4 bases; J trimming: 2 bases; junction bases outside the gene matches: 5. The CDR3 nucleotides read TGCGCCAGCAGCATCCAGACAGGGGGCAACTATGGCTACACCTTC. Its protein is CASSIQTGGNYGYTF.

The rearrangement joins TRBV25-1 to TRBJ1-6; 7 bases line up with TRBD1. Per the germline V gene, CDR1 is MGHDK and CDR2 is SYGVNS. Losses at the gene ends were 4 bases for V and 7 bases for J; bases not matched to a gene: 4. There are 14 residues in the CDR3. The CDR3 nucleotides are TGTGCCAGCAGTGGAGCCAGGGGGAATTCACCCCTCCACTTT. It codes for CASSGARGNSPLHF.

This chain connects TRBV5-1 to TRBJ2-3; D is uncertain. V lost 2 bases, J lost 4 bases, and 5 bases lay in between. Germline loops: CDR1 SGHRS, CDR2 YFSETQ. The CDR3 is 12 residues long. The CDR3 spells CASSFRSDTQYF. CDR3 DNA: TGCGCCAGCAGCTTCAGGTCAGATACGCAGTATTTT.

To note about this clone: The same CDR3 can be traced to other DNA sequences in this sample. The chain has TRBV28 and TRBJ1-1; 9 bases match TRBD1. V lost 6 bases and J lost 4; bases outside the gene matches: 0. The CDR3 covers 12 residues. Germline loops: CDR1 MDHEN, CDR2 SYDVKM. The CDR3 DNA follows: TGTGCCAGCAGGACAGGGGGCACTGAAGCTTTCTTT. Residues: CASRTGGTEAFF.

The J gene is TRBJ2-5, the V gene TRBV4-2; TRBD2 matches at 7 bases. V lost 4 bases, J lost 0 bases, and 5 bases stayed unmatched. CDR1 and CDR2 from the germline V gene are LGHNA and YNFKEQ. The CDR3 covers 15 residues. The CDR3 loop reads CASSPKAGYQETQYF. The CDR3 bases are TGTGCCAGCAGCCCGAAAGCGGGGTACCAAGAGACCCAGTACTTC.

The genes are TRBV28 and TRBJ2-7, with TRBD2 matching 14 bases. Germline CDR1 is MDHEN and CDR2 is SYDVKM. With 3 bases clipped from V and 7 bases from J, the junction kept 8 bases outside the gene matches. CDR3 length equals 16 residues. CDR3 sequence: CASSFMGTSGSQEQYF. CDR3 sequence (DNA): TGTGCCAGCAGTTTTATGGGGACTAGCGGGAGTCAAGAGCAGTACTTC.

The chain uses TRBV5-1 and TRBJ1-2; TRBD1 agrees at 7 bases. Looked up from germline, CDR1 is SGHRS and CDR2 is YFSETQ. Unmatched junction bases numbered 9, after V lost 0 bases and J lost 10 bases. The CDR3 runs 14 residues. In nucleotides, the CDR3 is TGCGCCAGCAGCTTGGGACAGGGAGGTCCTTACTACACCTTC. Translation gives CASSLGQGGPYYTF. The full variable domain, its missing parts supplied by reference TRBV5-1 and TRBJ1-2, is KAGVTQTPRYLIKTRGQQVTLSCSPISGHRSVSWYQQTPGQGLQFLFEYFSETQRNKGNFPGRFSGRQFSNSRSEMNVSTLELGDSALYLCASSLGQGGPYYTFGSGTRLTVV.